The 20 T cell receptor beta chains given below trace back to one sample, sequenced in a study of cytomegalovirus exposure and HLA in healthy donors. Amplification used 60 Vbeta primers and 13 Jbeta primers. Profiling relied on immunoSEQ multiplex PCR, and the TCRdb table lists in-frame clones only, not all of them. The sample lists 150,000 to 200,000 clones; 70% to 80% were seen once. Sequenced input: PBMCs. Receptor source: a middle-aged man in good health and CMV-seronegative.

This clone appeared a single time. The chain employs TRBV27 and TRBJ1-5; the D gene is possibly TRBD1 (6 bases). Germline V gives CDR1 MNHEY, CDR2 SMNVEV (reference sequence). The CDR3 runs 13 residues. Deletions cut 8 bases from V and 0 bases from J, with 8 bases between. CDR3 in amino acids: CASGQHSNQPQHF. DNA for the CDR3: TGTGCCAGCGGACAGCATAGCAATCAGCCCCAGCATTTT.

This rearrangement joins TRBV10-3 to TRBJ1-6; D is perhaps TRBD1 (6 bases). The V gene's germline CDR1 is ENHRY and CDR2 SYGVKD. The V and J ends lost 0 bases and 6 bases respectively, with 12 bases between them. This CDR3 has 16 amino acids. The CDR3 coding sequence is TGTGCCATCAGTGAGTCGGCAGGGGATCTTAATTCACCCCTCCACTTT. Translation: CAISESAGDLNSPLHF.

This CDR3 reads CASSPDRVNEKLFF. The CDR3 DNA is TGCGCCAGCAGCCCGGACAGGGTAAATGAAAAACTGTTTTTT. This chain connects TRBV5-1 to TRBJ1-4, with 8 bases lining up with TRBD1. Germline trimming cut 4 bases from V and 5 bases from J; bases unmatched to any gene: 4. Germline CDR1 SGHRS, CDR2 YFSETQ. The CDR3 is 14 residues long. Filled out from reference TRBV5-1 and TRBJ1-4, the complete variable domain reads KAGVTQTPRYLIKTRGQQVTLSCSPISGHRSVSWYQQTPGQGLQFLFEYFSETQRNKGNFPGRFSGRQFSNSRSEMNVSTLELGDSALYLCASSPDRVNEKLFFGSGTQLSVL.

This clone has more than one count but fewer than ten. This chain uses TRBV21-1 with TRBJ1-2; the table assigns TRBD1, which was not confirmed against the DNA. TRBV21-1 is shown as a pseudogene. The CDR3 runs 17 residues. CDR3 region: CASSTRARDRVIYGYTF. CDR3 nucleotides: TGTGCCAGCAGCACCCGAGCTCGGGACAGGGTCATCTATGGCTACACCTTC.

This chain uses TRBV10-1 with TRBJ2-2, with 12 bases identical to TRBD2. V gave up 2 bases and J gave up 6 bases; unmatched junction bases: 4. The CDR3 spans 16 residues. The germline CDR1 and CDR2 sequences are WNHNN and SYGVQD (reference sequence). The CDR3 sequence is CASSEELAGGSGELFF. CDR3 nucleotide sequence: TGCGCCAGCAGTGAGGAACTAGCGGGGGGCTCCGGGGAGCTGTTTTTT.

This clone was observed a few times. The chain combines TRBV2 with TRBJ2-7; D ambiguous. Trimming shortened V by 8 bases and J by 3 bases, and 11 bases separated the two germline ends. Per the germline V gene, CDR1 is SNHLY and CDR2 is FYNNEI. This CDR3 comprises 12 residues. CDR3 in amino acids: CASSWAVYEQYF. CDR3 nucleotides: TGTGCCAGCTCCTGGGCCGTCTACGAGCAGTACTTC.

This chain connects TRBV7-9 to TRBJ2-3; 7 positions agree with TRBD1. CDR3 length equals 14 residues. Per germline, CDR1 SEHNR and CDR2 FQNEAQ (reference sequence). V shed 3 bases, J shed 4 bases, and the junction held 4 bases outside the gene matches. This chain's CDR3 is CASSLVGGADTQYF. The CDR3 bases are TGTGCCAGCAGCTTGGTAGGGGGCGCAGATACGCAGTATTTT.

V and J are TRBV6-6 and TRBJ2-5; 8 bases align to TRBD2. The CDR3 runs to 13 residues. The V and J ends lost 7 bases and 3 bases, in that order; junction bases with no gene match: 4. CDR1 and CDR2 from the germline V gene are MNHNY and SVGAGI (reference sequence). DNA of the CDR3: TGTGCCAGCACCCGGGGGGGGAAAGAGACCCAGTACTTC. Translating gives CASTRGGKETQYF.

CDR3 protein: CASSLASGPDTQYF. Here the CDR3 DNA reads TGTGCCAGCAGCTTGGCTAGCGGCCCCGATACGCAGTATTTT. V usage is TRBV5-8 and J usage is TRBJ2-3, with 7 bases lining up with TRBD2. V lost 0 bases to trimming and J lost 6 bases; unmatched junction nucleotides: 4. The V gene's germline CDR1 is SGHTS and CDR2 YDEGEE. The CDR3 runs to 14 residues.

This chain joins TRBV5-8 and TRBJ1-5; D is ambiguous. This CDR3 comprises 16 residues. Germline V gene lookup returns CDR1 SGHTS and CDR2 YDEGEE. Trimming pared 4 bases from V and 0 bases from J, leaving 14 bases between. CDR3 nucleotide sequence: TGTGCCAGCAGCCCGGGAGAGGTGTATAGCAATCAGCCCCAGCATTTT. This sequence encodes CASSPGEVYSNQPQHF. Full variable domain (remainder filled in from reference TRBV5-8 and TRBJ1-5): EAGVTQSPTHLIKTRGQQATLRCSPISGHTSVYWYQQALGLGLQFLLWYDEGEERNRGNFPPRFSGRQFPNYSSELNVNALELEDSALYLCASSPGEVYSNQPQHFGDGTRLSIL.

The CDR3 nucleotides read TGTGCCAGCGGACTGGATGAAGCTTTCTTT. Amino acids: CASGLDEAFF. This chain uses TRBV28 with TRBJ1-1; D gene ambiguous. Germline V lookup: CDR1 MDHEN, CDR2 SYDVKM. Trimming left V 8 bases short and J 7 bases short, with 8 bases between. The CDR3 consists of 10 residues. The entire variable domain, with the rest obtained from reference TRBV28 and TRBJ1-1, is as follows: DVKVTQSSRYLVKRTGEKVFLECVQDMDHENMFWYRQDPGLGLRLIYFSYDVKMKEKGDIPEGYSVSREKKERFSLILESASTNQTSMYLCASGLDEAFFGQGTRLTVV.

The chain combines TRBV20-1 with TRBJ2-1; D remains ambiguous. With 5 bases removed from V and 5 bases from J, the gap between germline ends came to 7 bases. Germline loops: CDR1 DFQATT, CDR2 SNEGSKA (reference sequence). The CDR3 contains 11 residues. CDR3 sequence reads: CSARLDNEQFF. The CDR3 nucleotides read TGCAGTGCTCGACTTGACAATGAGCAGTTCTTC.

The chain combines TRBV7-8 with TRBJ1-5; TRBD1 agrees at 8 bases. The length of the CDR3 is 17 residues. CDR1 and CDR2 (germline): SGHVS, FQNEAQ. The junction had 6 bases not matched to a gene; V was cut back by 0 bases and J by 2 bases. The DNA for the CDR3 is TGTGCCAGCAGCTTAGCGACAGGGGCAGGGGGCAATCAGCCCCAGCATTTT. It encodes CASSLATGAGGNQPQHF.

This sequence joins TRBV11-3 and TRBJ2-7, with D possibly TRBD1 on 6 matching bases. Germline V gene sequence: CDR1 SGHNT, CDR2 YENEEA. This CDR3 has 13 residues. Trimming removed 4 bases from V and 3 bases from J, with 10 bases in between. For the CDR3, the DNA is TGTGCCAGCAGCTCCGGGACAAACTACGAGCAGTACTTC. It specifies CASSSGTNYEQYF.

The CDR3 DNA sequence: TGTGCCAGCAGCTTCAGGGGGGTCACTGAAGCTTTCTTT. Protein sequence: CASSFRGVTEAFF. The rearrangement links TRBV7-9 to TRBJ1-1; 7 bases map to TRBD1. CDR1 is SEHNR, CDR2 FQNEAQ, per germline (reference sequence). The CDR3 sequence is 13 residues long. Trimming at V came to 3 bases and at J to 4 bases, leaving 2 bases not matched to a gene.

The V and J genes are TRBV7-2 and TRBJ1-6, with D maybe TRBD1 (6 bases). Germline V gene data show CDR1 as SGHTA and CDR2 as FQGNSA. Trimming removed 1 base at V and 3 bases at J, with 16 bases between. This CDR3 has 18 amino acids. The CDR3 nucleotides are TGTGCCAGCAGCTTAGATCGTGGGGGCGCCAACTATAATTCACCCCTCCACTTT. Translating gives CASSLDRGGANYNSPLHF.

The chain has TRBV29-1 and TRBJ1-2, with 7 nucleotides matching TRBD1. Germline trimming cut 5 bases from V and 2 bases from J; bases unmatched to any gene: 11. This CDR3 has 15 residues. The germline V gene has CDR1 SQVTM and CDR2 ANQGSEA. CDR3 amino acids: CSVWDSPTSNYGYTF. The CDR3 DNA reads as TGCAGCGTTTGGGACAGCCCAACTTCAAACTATGGCTACACCTTC.

The chain is built from TRBV6-6 and TRBJ2-5; tentative D call: TRBD1 (6 bases). The ends were cut back, 7 bases at V and 1 base at J, with 16 bases in the middle. Germline CDR1 and CDR2: MNHNY and SVGAGI (reference sequence). This CDR3 spans 15 amino acids. CDR3 sequence: CASNPPGTTQETQYF. The CDR3 DNA is TGTGCCAGCAACCCCCCCGGGACAACCCAAGAGACCCAGTACTTC.

The chain carries TRBV27 and TRBJ1-6; D gene uncertain. V lost 5 bases and J lost 7, with 15 bases in between. Germline V lookup: CDR1 MNHEY, CDR2 SMNVEV (reference sequence). The CDR3 spans 15 residues. The CDR3 DNA is TGTGCCAGCAGTACAGTCCCTTACAGAAATTCACCCCTCCACTTT. This encodes CASSTVPYRNSPLHF.

The rearrangement links TRBV19 to TRBJ2-7; TRBD2 matches at 13 bases. The CDR3 sequence is 15 residues long. CDR1 LNHDA and CDR2 SQIVND come from the germline V gene (reference sequence). V lost 5 bases, J lost 0 bases, and 1 base stayed unmatched. The CDR3 coding sequence is TGTGCCAGTAGTGGACTAGCGGGGGTCTCCTACGAGCAGTACTTC. This translates into CASSGLAGVSYEQYF.